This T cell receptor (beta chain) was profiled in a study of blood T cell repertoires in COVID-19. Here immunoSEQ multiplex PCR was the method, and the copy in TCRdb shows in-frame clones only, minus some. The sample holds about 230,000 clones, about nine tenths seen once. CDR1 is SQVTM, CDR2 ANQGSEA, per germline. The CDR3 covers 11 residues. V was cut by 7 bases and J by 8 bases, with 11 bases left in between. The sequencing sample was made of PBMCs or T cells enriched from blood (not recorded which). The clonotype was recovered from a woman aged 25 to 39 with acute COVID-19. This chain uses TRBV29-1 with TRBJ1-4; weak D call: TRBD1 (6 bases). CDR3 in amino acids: CSGTVLEKLFF. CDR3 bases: TGCAGCGGGACAGTACTGGAAAAACTGTTTTTT. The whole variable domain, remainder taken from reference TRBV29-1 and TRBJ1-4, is SAVISQKPSRDICQRGTSLTIQCQVDSQVTMMFWYRQQPGQSLTLIATANQGSEATYESGFVIDKFPISRPNLTFSTLTVSNMSPEDSSIYLCSGTVLEKLFFGSGTQLSVL.